This T cell receptor (beta chain) derives from a study of vaccination and CD4 T cells after COVID-19. This CDR3 has 12 amino acids. Trimming removed 1 base from V and 7 bases from J, with 5 bases in between. Per the germline V gene, CDR1 is LGHNT and CDR2 is FRNRAP. Sequence data for DNA of cultured CD4+ T cells were generated by the Oncomine TCR Beta short-read assay. TCRdb called the PCR reads again in MiXCR, with one record for every CDR3 protein. The data contain about 6,900 distinct CDR3 sequences, about 24% of them singletons. To note about this clonotype: Its antigen is unknown.

Treatment denoted: roughly 11-day PBMC culture with coronavirus spike peptide pools or control peptides (ViraFEST assay). CD4+ T cells that came from the unexposed donor were collected before the COVID-19 pandemic (2011-2018). Following expansion of antigen-specific T cells with peptide pools, ViraFEST then sequenced TCRs. Wells contained some 1.9 million PBMCs each, and these were cultured with about 9.1 IU/ml IL-2 and about 10 ug/ml peptide pools. Researchers challenged CD4+ T cells from unexposed donors with SARS-CoV-2 S/N and four cold-coronavirus spikes, cells permitting. V gene TRBV12-5 combines with J gene TRBJ1-5, with unresolved D. Input material: CD4+ T cells from blood, cultured in vitro. The TCR comes from a human donor in good health. The CDR3 DNA reads as TGTGCTAGTGGTTTGGAGATGCAGCCCCAGCATTTT. It is translated as CASGLEMQPQHF.